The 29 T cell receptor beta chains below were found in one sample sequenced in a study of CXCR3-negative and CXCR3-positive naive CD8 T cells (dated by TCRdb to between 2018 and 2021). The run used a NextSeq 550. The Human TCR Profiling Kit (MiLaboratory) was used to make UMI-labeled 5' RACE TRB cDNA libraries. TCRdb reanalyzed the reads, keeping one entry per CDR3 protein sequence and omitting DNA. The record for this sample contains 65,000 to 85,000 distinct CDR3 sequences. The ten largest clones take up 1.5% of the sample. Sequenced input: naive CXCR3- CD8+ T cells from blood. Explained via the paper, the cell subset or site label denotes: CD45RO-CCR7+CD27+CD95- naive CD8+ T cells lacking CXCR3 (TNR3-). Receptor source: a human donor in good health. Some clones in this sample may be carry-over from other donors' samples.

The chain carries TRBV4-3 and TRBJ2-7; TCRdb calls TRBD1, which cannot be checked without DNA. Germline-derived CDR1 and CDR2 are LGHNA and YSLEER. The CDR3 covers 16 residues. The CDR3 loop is CASSQEAVGRDYEQYF.

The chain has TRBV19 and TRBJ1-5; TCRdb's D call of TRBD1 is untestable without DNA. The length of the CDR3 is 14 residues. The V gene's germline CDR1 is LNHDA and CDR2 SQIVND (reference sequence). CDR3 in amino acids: CASSIQGAGQPQHF.

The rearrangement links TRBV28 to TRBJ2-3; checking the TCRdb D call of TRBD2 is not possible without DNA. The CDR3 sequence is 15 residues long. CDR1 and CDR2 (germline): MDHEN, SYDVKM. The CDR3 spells CASSTSGGLADTQYF.

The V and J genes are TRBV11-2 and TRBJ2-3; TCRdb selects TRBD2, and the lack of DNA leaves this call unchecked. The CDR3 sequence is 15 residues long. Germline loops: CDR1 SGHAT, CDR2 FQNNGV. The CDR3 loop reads CASSLGGGPEDTQYF.

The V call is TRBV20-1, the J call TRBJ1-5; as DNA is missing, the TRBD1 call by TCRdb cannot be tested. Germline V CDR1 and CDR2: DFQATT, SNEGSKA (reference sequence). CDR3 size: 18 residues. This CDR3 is CSATPWGQGFLGNQPQHF.

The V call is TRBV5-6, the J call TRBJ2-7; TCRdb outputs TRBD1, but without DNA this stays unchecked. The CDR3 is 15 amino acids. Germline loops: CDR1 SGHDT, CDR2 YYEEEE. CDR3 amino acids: CASSAVGQGSYEQYF.

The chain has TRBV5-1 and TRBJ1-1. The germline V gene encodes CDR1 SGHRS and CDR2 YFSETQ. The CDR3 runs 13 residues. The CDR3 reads CAGLTHSRTEAFF.

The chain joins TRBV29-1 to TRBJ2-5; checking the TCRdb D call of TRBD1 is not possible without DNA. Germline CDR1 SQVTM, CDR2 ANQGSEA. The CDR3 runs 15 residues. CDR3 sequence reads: CSVEDRGVPQETQYF. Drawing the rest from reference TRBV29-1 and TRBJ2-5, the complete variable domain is SAVISQKPSRDICQRGTSLTIQCQVDSQVTMMFWYRQQPGQSLTLIATANQGSEATYESGFVIDKFPISRPNLTFSTLTVSNMSPEDSSIYLCSVEDRGVPQETQYFGPGTRLLVL.

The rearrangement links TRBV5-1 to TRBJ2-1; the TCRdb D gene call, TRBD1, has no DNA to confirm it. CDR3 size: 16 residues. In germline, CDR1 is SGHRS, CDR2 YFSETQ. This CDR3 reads CASSYWDPSSYNEQFF.

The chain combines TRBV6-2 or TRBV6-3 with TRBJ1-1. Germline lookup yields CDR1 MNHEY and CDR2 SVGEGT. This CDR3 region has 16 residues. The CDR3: CASSSPKPLLPTEAFF.

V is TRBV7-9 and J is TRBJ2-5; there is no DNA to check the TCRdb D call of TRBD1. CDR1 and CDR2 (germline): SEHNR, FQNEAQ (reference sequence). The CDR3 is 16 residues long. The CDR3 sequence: CASSTGTGGLEETQYF.

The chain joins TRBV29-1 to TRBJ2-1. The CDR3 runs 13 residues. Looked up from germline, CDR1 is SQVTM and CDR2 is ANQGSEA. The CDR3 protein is CSDTGSSYNEQFF.

The CDR3 protein is CASSLVAGGTYEQYF. This sequence joins TRBV7-9 and TRBJ2-7; the D gene TCRdb calls, TRBD2, cannot be checked with no DNA. Germline V gene data show CDR1 as SEHNR and CDR2 as FQNEAQ (reference sequence). The CDR3 sequence is 15 residues long.

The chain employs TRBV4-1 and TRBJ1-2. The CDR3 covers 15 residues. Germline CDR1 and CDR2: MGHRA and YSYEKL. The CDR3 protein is CASSQDPELGNGYTF.

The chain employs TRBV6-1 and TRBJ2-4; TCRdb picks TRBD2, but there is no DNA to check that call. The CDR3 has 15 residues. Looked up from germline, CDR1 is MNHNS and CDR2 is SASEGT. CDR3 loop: CASSPLREAKNIQYF.

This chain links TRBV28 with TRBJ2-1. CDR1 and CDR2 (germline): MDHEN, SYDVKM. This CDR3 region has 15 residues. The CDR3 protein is CASSLIISSYNEQFF. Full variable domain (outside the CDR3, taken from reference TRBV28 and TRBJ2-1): DVKVTQSSRYLVKRTGEKVFLECVQDMDHENMFWYRQDPGLGLRLIYFSYDVKMKEKGDIPEGYSVSREKKERFSLILESASTNQTSMYLCASSLIISSYNEQFFGPGTRLTVL.

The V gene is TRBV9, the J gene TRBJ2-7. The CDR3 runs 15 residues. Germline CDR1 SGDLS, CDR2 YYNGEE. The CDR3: CGSSVVPVRTYEQYF.

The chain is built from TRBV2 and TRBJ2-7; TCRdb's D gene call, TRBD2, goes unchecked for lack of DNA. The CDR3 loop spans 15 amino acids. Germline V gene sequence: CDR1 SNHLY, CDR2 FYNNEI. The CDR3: CASSEGGSSSYEQYF.

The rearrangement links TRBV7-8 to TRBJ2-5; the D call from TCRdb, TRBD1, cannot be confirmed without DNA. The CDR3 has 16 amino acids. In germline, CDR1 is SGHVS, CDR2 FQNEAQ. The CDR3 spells CASSRDRGADQETQYF.

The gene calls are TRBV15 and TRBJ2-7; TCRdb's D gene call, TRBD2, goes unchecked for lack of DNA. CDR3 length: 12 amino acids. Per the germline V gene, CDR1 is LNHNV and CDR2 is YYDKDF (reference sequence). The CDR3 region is CATSLRWEEQYF.

The CDR3 sequence: CASLAAGLNEQFF. The chain joins TRBV7-2 to TRBJ2-1; TCRdb lists TRBD1, though no DNA is available to test this call. CDR1 and CDR2 from the germline V gene are SGHTA and FQGNSA. The CDR3 runs to 13 residues.

CDR3 in amino acids: CASSSGQGPPYEQYF. The chain employs TRBV27 and TRBJ2-7; TCRdb outputs TRBD1, but without DNA this stays unchecked. The CDR3 totals 15 residues. Germline V gives CDR1 MNHEY, CDR2 SMNVEV (reference sequence).

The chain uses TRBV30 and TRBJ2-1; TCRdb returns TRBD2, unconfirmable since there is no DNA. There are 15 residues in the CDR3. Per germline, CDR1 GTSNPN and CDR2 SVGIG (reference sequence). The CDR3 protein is CAWRFLQGGVNEQFF.

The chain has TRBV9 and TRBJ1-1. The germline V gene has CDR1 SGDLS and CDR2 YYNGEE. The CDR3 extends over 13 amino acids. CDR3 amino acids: CASSVGGSTEAFF. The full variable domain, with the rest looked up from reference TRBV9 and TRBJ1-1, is DSGVTQTPKHLITATGQRVTLRCSPRSGDLSVYWYQQSLDQGLQFLIQYYNGEERAKGNILERFSAQQFPDLHSELNLSSLELGDSALYFCASSVGGSTEAFFGQGTRLTVV.

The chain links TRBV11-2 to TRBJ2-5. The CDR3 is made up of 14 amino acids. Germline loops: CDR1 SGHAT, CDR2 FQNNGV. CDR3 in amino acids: CASSPTAYQETQYF.

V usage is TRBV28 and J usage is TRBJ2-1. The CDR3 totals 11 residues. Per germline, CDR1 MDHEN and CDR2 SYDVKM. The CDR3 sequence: CASSFIHEQFF.

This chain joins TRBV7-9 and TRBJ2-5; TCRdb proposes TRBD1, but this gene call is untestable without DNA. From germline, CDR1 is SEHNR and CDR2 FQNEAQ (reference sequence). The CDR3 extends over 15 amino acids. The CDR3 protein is CASSSRQTGSETKYF.

This CDR3 reads CASSYATGDNYEQYF. J is TRBJ2-7 and V is TRBV6-5; no DNA is available, so the TRBD1 call from TCRdb remains unchecked. The CDR3 covers 15 residues. The germline V gene encodes CDR1 MNHEY and CDR2 SVGAGI.

CDR3 sequence: CACMTSGRSNTGELFF. The V call is TRBV30, the J call TRBJ2-2; checking the TCRdb D call of TRBD2 is not possible without DNA. Germline CDR1 is GTSNPN and CDR2 is SVGIG (reference sequence). CDR3 length: 16 amino acids.